The 19 T cell receptor beta chains given below trace back to one sample, sequenced in a study of T cells in Graves' hyperthyroidism and ophthalmopathy. The TCR beta CDR3 regions underwent amplification using RNA transcripts as the source. First-round RT-PCR targeting the TCR CDR3 was performed with the HTBI primer set. One entry per CDR3 protein, called by TCRdb with MiXCR from the multiplex PCR reads. The sample yields 300,000 to 450,000 distinct CDR3 sequences, more than 11% seen once. Sequenced: blood. These receptors originate from a woman aged 55-69 years with Graves' hyperthyroidism.

The J gene is TRBJ2-2, the V gene TRBV7-9, with D perhaps TRBD2 (5 bases). Germline loops: CDR1 SEHNR, CDR2 FQNEAQ (reference sequence). Trimming removed 2 bases from V and 5 bases from J, with 9 bases in between. This CDR3 has 14 amino acids. The CDR3 spells CASSLRTGTGELFF. The CDR3 region has the DNA TGTGCCAGCAGCTTACGGACGGGGACCGGGGAGCTGTTTTTT.

This clonotype was seen ten or more times. DNA for the CDR3: TGTGCCAGCAGCGTAGACCCAGAGAGCTATGGCTACACCTTC. Its translation: CASSVDPESYGYTF. This chain connects TRBV9 to TRBJ1-2, with D unresolved. CDR3 length: 14 amino acids. The V gene's germline CDR1 is SGDLS and CDR2 YYNGEE. Trimming left V 0 bases short and J 4 bases short, with 10 bases between.

This clonotype turned up a few times. The chain employs TRBV19 and TRBJ2-6; 8 bases map to TRBD2. From germline, CDR1 is LNHDA and CDR2 SQIVND (reference sequence). Germline trimming cut 6 bases from V and 4 bases from J; bases unmatched to any gene: 11. The CDR3 has 17 amino acids. The CDR3 region is CASRPAGVGSGANVLTF. In nucleotides, the CDR3 is TGTGCCAGTAGACCAGCGGGAGTTGGATCCGGGGCCAACGTCCTGACTTTC.

This clonotype was counted many times. The rearrangement links TRBV7-8 to TRBJ2-1; 7 positions agree with TRBD2. V was clipped by 1 base and J by 0 bases; unmatched bases: 3. The CDR3 consists of 16 residues. CDR1 is SGHVS, CDR2 FQNEAQ, per germline. CDR3 in DNA: TGTGCCAGCAGCTTAGGTCGCGGGGGCTCCTACAATGAGCAGTTCTTC. Its translation: CASSLGRGGSYNEQFF.

This clonotype was seen at least ten times. This chain uses TRBV5-1 with TRBJ1-2, with D uncertain. The CDR3 sequence is 17 residues long. V was shortened by 1 base and J by 4 bases, with 20 bases between the two germline ends. Per germline, CDR1 SGHRS and CDR2 YFSETQ. CDR3 DNA sequence: TGCGCCAGCAGCTTGATCGTAGGCTCGGGTGGAAGCTATGGCTACACCTTC. Protein: CASSLIVGSGGSYGYTF.

This clonotype occurred many times. This chain connects TRBV6-1 to TRBJ2-1; 10 nucleotides align to TRBD2. The germline gives CDR1 MNHNS, CDR2 SASEGT. With V trimmed by 0 bases and J by 4 bases, 6 bases remained unmatched. This CDR3 is 17 amino acids long. The CDR3 DNA reads as TGTGCCAGCAGTGAAGCACCGGGACTAGCGCCGTACAATGAGCAGTTCTTC. Its translation: CASSEAPGLAPYNEQFF.

There are many counts of this clonotype. It is unclear where the CDR3 begins or ends on the DNA, so no DNA is shown, and the CDR3 is as TCRdb lists it. This chain connects TRBV28 to TRBJ2-7; the table's D call TRBD1 went unverified against the DNA. The CDR3 sequence runs 13 residues, both termini included. CDR1 is MDHEN and CDR2 is SYDVKM in the germline V gene. The CDR3 sequence is CASSSSATREQYF.

This clonotype was observed many times. The chain is built from TRBV6-6 and TRBJ1-2; 7 positions agree with TRBD1. Germline CDR1 is MNHNY and CDR2 is SVGAGI (reference sequence). The CDR3 runs to 15 residues. V dropped 0 bases and J dropped 5; count of bases not matched to a gene: 6. CDR3 DNA sequence: TGTGCCAGCAGTTACTCGACCGGGACAGTATATGGCTACACCTTC. It is translated as CASSYSTGTVYGYTF.

This chain links TRBV5-6 with TRBJ1-5; weak D call: TRBD1 (5 bases). The germline V gene has CDR1 SGHDT and CDR2 YYEEEE. The V and J ends lost 3 bases and 0 bases respectively, with 10 bases between them. The CDR3 length is 15 residues. The CDR3 sequence is CASSSGVYSNQPQHF. CDR3 nucleotide sequence: TGTGCCAGCAGCTCGGGGGTGTATAGCAATCAGCCCCAGCATTTT.

The chain recombines TRBV12-3 or TRBV12-4 with TRBJ1-5; the match to TRBD1 covers 9 bases. The CDR3 runs 15 residues. The trim removed 5 bases at V and 6 bases at J, leaving 8 bases unmatched. The CDR3 sequence is CASSAGQGYRQPQHF. The CDR3 DNA reads as TGTGCCAGCAGTGCGGGACAGGGATATCGTCAGCCCCAGCATTTT.

This clonotype came up many times. The rearrangement links TRBV30 to TRBJ2-7; 11 bases align to TRBD2. With V trimmed by 3 bases and J by 2 bases, 18 bases remained unmatched. Looked up from germline, CDR1 is GTSNPN and CDR2 is SVGIG (reference sequence). The CDR3 spans 19 residues. CDR3 nucleotide sequence: TGTGCCTGGAGAAGCCCCTACAATAGCGGGAGGGCCCGTACCTACGAGCAGTACTTC. Its translation is CAWRSPYNSGRARTYEQYF.

This CDR3 is CASSSYWGLGYEQYF. The DNA of the CDR3 is TGTGCCAGTAGCTCCTACTGGGGTCTGGGCTACGAGCAGTACTTC. This rearrangement joins TRBV19 to TRBJ2-7, with no clear D. Germline V gene sequence: CDR1 LNHDA, CDR2 SQIVND (reference sequence). The CDR3 is 15 residues long. The V and J ends lost 6 bases and 3 bases respectively, with 18 bases between them. Full variable domain (missing parts from reference TRBV19 and TRBJ2-7): DGGITQSPKYLFRKEGQNVTLSCEQNLNHDAMYWYRQDPGQGLRLIYYSQIVNDFQKGDIAEGYSVSREKKESFPLTVTSAQKNPTAFYLCASSSYWGLGYEQYFGPGTRLTVT.

On this clonotype itself: Just one base apart from a much larger clone, this may be a read error. The J gene is TRBJ1-3, the V gene TRBV7-6, with unresolved D. CDR1 is SGHVS, CDR2 FNYEAQ, per germline. The CDR3 covers 15 residues. The CDR3 loop reads CASRDAGTAGNTIHF. For the CDR3, the DNA is TGTGCCAGCAGGGATGCCGGAACAGCTGGAAACACCATACATTTT.

This clonotype was seen at least ten times. V and J are TRBV28 and TRBJ2-7, with a tentative D call TRBD1 (6 bases). V lost 8 bases and J 1 base, leaving 9 bases between the germline ends. The CDR3 totals 12 residues. CDR1 is MDHEN, CDR2 SYDVKM, per germline. The chain's CDR3 is CASETGSYEQYF. The CDR3 DNA is TGTGCCAGCGAGACAGGATCCTACGAGCAGTACTTC. The full variable domain, with the rest looked up from reference TRBV28 and TRBJ2-7, is DVKVTQSSRYLVKRTGEKVFLECVQDMDHENMFWYRQDPGLGLRLIYFSYDVKMKEKGDIPEGYSVSREKKERFSLILESASTNQTSMYLCASETGSYEQYFGPGTRLTVT.

This clonotype came up many times. The chain uses TRBV20-1 and TRBJ2-1; D perhaps matches TRBD2 (5 bases). The CDR3 sequence is 11 residues long. Germline lookup yields CDR1 DFQATT and CDR2 SNEGSKA (reference sequence). V lost 6 bases, J lost 6 bases, and 9 bases lay in between. This CDR3 is CSARVANEQFF. CDR3 DNA sequence: TGCAGTGCGAGGGTGGCCAATGAGCAGTTCTTC.

This clonotype was observed many times. This chain connects TRBV11-2 to TRBJ1-3, with D perhaps TRBD1 (5 bases). The V gene's germline CDR1 is SGHAT and CDR2 FQNNGV. V was cut by 4 bases and J by 2 bases, with 9 bases left in between. The CDR3 totals 14 residues. The chain's CDR3 is CASSSGTAGNTIYF. Here the CDR3 DNA reads TGTGCCAGCAGCTCAGGGACGGCTGGAAACACCATATATTTT.

This clonotype has only one observation. The V call is TRBV11-1, the J call TRBJ1-4, with TRBD1 as a possible D gene (6 bases). V shed 4 bases and J shed 7 bases, with 19 bases lying between them. The CDR3 extends over 16 amino acids. Germline V lookup: CDR1 SGHAT, CDR2 FQDESV (reference sequence). The CDR3 sequence: CASSSPLGGGPEKLFF. CDR3 in DNA: TGTGCCAGCAGCTCCCCCCTTGGGGGGGGCCCTGAAAAACTGTTTTTT.

The table lists this clonotype with many counts. This sequence joins TRBV5-1 and TRBJ2-3, with 7 bases that match TRBD2. From germline, CDR1 is SGHRS and CDR2 YFSETQ. Trimming cost V 4 bases and J 4 bases; bases outside gene matches: 6. This CDR3 has 14 amino acids. This chain's CDR3 is CASSQSGISDTQYF. The CDR3 nucleotides are TGCGCCAGCAGCCAAAGCGGGATATCAGATACGCAGTATTTT.

At least ten counts were recorded for this clonotype. The chain carries TRBV2 and TRBJ2-1; D might be TRBD2 (6 bases). This CDR3 has 15 amino acids. Germline CDR1 is SNHLY and CDR2 is FYNNEI. Trimming took off 2 bases at V and 4 bases at J, with 12 bases between the two ends. The CDR3 DNA sequence: TGTGCCAGCAGTGAACAGGGACTCACATACAATGAGCAGTTCTTC. Protein product: CASSEQGLTYNEQFF.